Listed below are T cell receptor beta chains from one sample, sequenced in a study of blood T cell repertoires in COVID-19. Libraries were prepared by immunoSEQ multiplex PCR; TCRdb keeps only in-frame clonotypes and omits some of them. This table holds around 250,000 clones, around 86% found once. Sequenced sample: peripheral blood. These receptors all stem from a woman in her forties who had recovered from COVID-19. CDR3s include the opening cysteine and the closing phenylalanine or tryptophan. D genes are given only for firm matches. The size entry is marked missing in some rows and otherwise reads once, few, many or a size class.

length,J,D,size,V,DNA,CDR3
14,TRBJ1-5,TRBD1,NA,TRBV6-6,TGTGCCAGCAGCGATGGACAGGGCAATCAGCCCCAGCATTTT,CASSDGQGNQPQHF
16,TRBJ1-5,NA,NA,TRBV3-1/TRBV3-2,TGTGCCAGCAGCCAAGGAGCCTTGTATAGCAATCAGCCCCAGCATTTT,CASSQGALYSNQPQHF
15,TRBJ1-4,NA,NA,TRBV7-9,TGTGCCAGCAGCCCCTGGGACATCCCTAATGAAAAACTGTTTTTT,CASSPWDIPNEKLFF
14,TRBJ2-5,TRBD2,NA,TRBV3-1/TRBV3-2,TGTGCCAGCAAGCCAGCGGGAGGGTGGGAGACCCAGTACTTC,CASKPAGGWETQYF
16,TRBJ2-5,TRBD2,NA,TRBV5-1,TGCGCCAGCAGCTTGGGTTCTAGCGGGAGTGGAGAGACCCAGTACTTC,CASSLGSSGSGETQYF
15,TRBJ2-7,TRBD1,NA,TRBV19,TGTGCCAGTAGTCCCGGGACAGGGACAACCTACGAGCAGTACTTC,CASSPGTGTTYEQYF
16,TRBJ1-1,NA,NA,TRBV2,TGTGCCAGCAGGCGGGACGGGGGGAGTGGGAACACTGAAGCTTTCTTT,CASRRDGGSGNTEAFF
15,TRBJ2-1,NA,NA,TRBV6-2/TRBV6-3,TGTGCCAGCAGTTACGGGCATTTCTCCTACAATGAGCAGTTCTTC,CASSYGHFSYNEQFF
15,TRBJ2-7,TRBD1,NA,TRBV28,TGTGCCAGCAGTCCGGGACAGGGGATCCCCTACGAGCAGTACTTC,CASSPGQGIPYEQYF
14,TRBJ2-5,TRBD1,NA,TRBV28,TGTGCCAGCAATACCCCAGGGGGCCAAGAGACCCAGTACTTC,CASNTPGGQETQYF
14,TRBJ2-7,TRBD1,NA,TRBV28,TGTGCCAGTGATCCGGGACAGGGGTTGGGCGAGCAGTACTTC,CASDPGQGLGEQYF
14,TRBJ1-2,TRBD1,once,TRBV6-5,TGTGCCAGCAGTTCCCGACAGGGGAAGGAGGGCTACACCTTC,CASSSRQGKEGYTF
17,TRBJ2-3,NA,NA,TRBV25-1,TGTGCCAGCAGGGTTGCCCTCACAGAAACTAGCACAGATACGCAGTATTTT,CASRVALTETSTDTQYF
14,TRBJ2-7,TRBD2,NA,TRBV27,TGTGCCAGCAGGTCTCGACTAGCGGAAAACGAGCAGTACTTC,CASRSRLAENEQYF
13,TRBJ1-1,NA,NA,TRBV10-1,TGCGCCAGCTTACCGACGGAGGAACCTGAAGCTTTCTTT,CASLPTEEPEAFF
16,TRBJ1-5,TRBD1,NA,TRBV19,TGTGCCAGTACCACCACGACAGGGGCCAGCAATCAGCCCCAGCATTTT,CASTTTTGASNQPQHF
15,TRBJ1-2,TRBD1,NA,TRBV7-9,TGTGCCAGCAACAAACCCGGGACAGGGGGCTATGGCTACACCTTC,CASNKPGTGGYGYTF
16,TRBJ2-1,TRBD2,NA,TRBV27,TGTGCCAGCAGGGCCATTAGCGGGAGCTCCTACAATGAGCAGTTCTTC,CASRAISGSSYNEQFF